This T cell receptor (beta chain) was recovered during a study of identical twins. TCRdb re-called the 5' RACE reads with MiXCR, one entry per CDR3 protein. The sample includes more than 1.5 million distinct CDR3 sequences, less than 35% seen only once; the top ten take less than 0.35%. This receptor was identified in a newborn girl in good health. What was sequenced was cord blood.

CDR3 in DNA: TGCAGCGTTGACGGGGCGGTAGTTAGAGGGGGATTTAAGACCCAGTTCTTC. Translation: CSVDGAVVRGGFKTQFF. The rearrangement joins TRBV29-1 to TRBJ2-1, with D possibly being TRBD1 (6 bases). The germline V and J ends were trimmed by 3 bases and 13 bases, with 31 bases remaining between them. Germline loops: CDR1 SQVTM, CDR2 ANQGSEA. The CDR3 totals 17 residues.